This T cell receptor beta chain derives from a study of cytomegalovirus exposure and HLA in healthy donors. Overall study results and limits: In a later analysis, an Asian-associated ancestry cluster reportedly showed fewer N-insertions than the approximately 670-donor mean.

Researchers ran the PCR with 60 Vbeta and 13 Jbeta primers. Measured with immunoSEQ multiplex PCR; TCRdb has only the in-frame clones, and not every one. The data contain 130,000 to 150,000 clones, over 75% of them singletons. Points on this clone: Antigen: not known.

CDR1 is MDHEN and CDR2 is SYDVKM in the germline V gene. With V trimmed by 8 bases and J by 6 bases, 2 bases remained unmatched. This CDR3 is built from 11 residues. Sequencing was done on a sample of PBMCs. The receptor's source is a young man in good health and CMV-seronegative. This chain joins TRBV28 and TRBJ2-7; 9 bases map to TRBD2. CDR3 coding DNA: TGTGCCAGCCTAGCGGGACGCGAGCAGTACTTC. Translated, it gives CASLAGREQYF. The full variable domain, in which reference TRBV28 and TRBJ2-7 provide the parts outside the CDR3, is DVKVTQSSRYLVKRTGEKVFLECVQDMDHENMFWYRQDPGLGLRLIYFSYDVKMKEKGDIPEGYSVSREKKERFSLILESASTNQTSMYLCASLAGREQYFGPGTRLTVT.